A single sample is the source of the 24 T cell receptor beta chains below, sequenced in a study of T cells of healthy individuals. A single record per CDR3 protein comes from TCRdb applying MiXCR to the 5' RACE reads. The sample lists tens of thousands of distinct CDR3 sequences, about 4.2% occurring once. The source is a human donor in good health.

The gene calls are TRBV19 and TRBJ2-5; the match to TRBD2 covers 8 bases. CDR3 length: 15 amino acids. V lost 3 bases and J lost 2; bases outside the gene matches: 5. The germline V gene encodes CDR1 LNHDA and CDR2 SQIVND (reference sequence). Here the CDR3 reads CASSMISGVQETQYF. The CDR3 bases are TGTGCCAGTAGTATGATTAGCGGGGTACAAGAGACCCAGTACTTC.

This clonotype was recorded at least ten times. J is TRBJ2-1 and V is TRBV5-1; 11 bases match TRBD2. This CDR3 is 15 amino acids long. Trimming took 4 bases from V and 6 from J; bases not matched to a gene: 6. The germline CDR1 and CDR2 sequences are SGHRS and YFSETQ. The CDR3 DNA follows: TGCGCCAGCAGCCCCGGGACTAGCGGTTTCAATGAGCAGTTCTTC. Its protein product is CASSPGTSGFNEQFF. Supplemented by reference TRBV5-1 and TRBJ2-1, the full variable domain reads KAGVTQTPRYLIKTRGQQVTLSCSPISGHRSVSWYQQTPGQGLQFLFEYFSETQRNKGNFPGRFSGRQFSNSRSEMNVSTLELGDSALYLCASSPGTSGFNEQFFGPGTRLTVL.

Only a few counts were recorded for this clonotype. V is TRBV2 and J is TRBJ2-3, with 13 positions matching TRBD2. J lost 3 bases, V lost 6 bases, and 3 bases had no gene match. The CDR3 length is 15 residues. The V gene's germline CDR1 is SNHLY and CDR2 FYNNEI. CDR3 DNA: TGTGCCAGCAGAACGGGACTAGCGGGAACAGATACGCAGTATTTT. Its protein is CASRTGLAGTDTQYF.

The chain employs TRBV7-2 and TRBJ1-6; no firm D call. Trimming left V 0 bases short and J 6 bases short, with 9 bases between. The CDR3 sequence is 15 residues long. Germline-derived CDR1 and CDR2 are SGHTA and FQGNSA. In DNA, the CDR3 is TGTGCCAGCAGCTTAGCGACGGTCGGTAATTCACCCCTCCACTTT. It specifies CASSLATVGNSPLHF.

The V gene is TRBV9, the J gene TRBJ1-4; maybe TRBD1 (6 bases). The CDR3 covers 15 residues. Trimming shortened V by 2 bases and J by 8 bases, and 16 bases separated the two germline ends. CDR1 is SGDLS and CDR2 is YYNGEE in the germline V gene. In DNA form, the CDR3 reads TGTGCCAGCAGCGTCTTAGGGGGAAGCGGCGAAAAACTGTTTTTT. Its protein is CASSVLGGSGEKLFF.

This clonotype came up a few times. This chain joins TRBV3-1 and TRBJ2-2; tentative D call: TRBD1 (6 bases). The CDR3 runs to 15 residues. The V and J ends lost 2 bases and 1 base respectively, with 8 bases between them. Germline V CDR1 and CDR2: LGHDT, YNNKEL (reference sequence). CDR3 sequence (DNA): TGTGCCAGCAGCCAACTGACAGGGAACACCGGGGAGCTGTTTTTT. Amino acid sequence: CASSQLTGNTGELFF. Together with reference TRBV3-1 and TRBJ2-2, the CDR3 gives the full variable domain: DTAVSQTPKYLVTQMGNDKSIKCEQNLGHDTMYWYKQDSKKFLKIMFSYNNKELIINETVPNRFSPKSPDKAHLNLHINSLELGDSAVYFCASSQLTGNTGELFFGEGSRLTVL.

The chain carries TRBV12-3 or TRBV12-4 and TRBJ1-5; no definite D call. CDR3 size: 14 residues. Trimming pared 3 bases from V and 6 bases from J, leaving 12 bases between. For the CDR3, the DNA is TGTGCCAGCAGTTTGTGGAGGGAGGCTCAGCCCCAGCATTTT. This sequence encodes CASSLWREAQPQHF.

The chain carries TRBV9 and TRBJ2-1; 14 bases match TRBD2. Trimming cost V 4 bases and J 12 bases; bases outside gene matches: 9. CDR3 size: 15 residues. From germline, CDR1 is SGDLS and CDR2 YYNGEE. CDR3 sequence reads: CASSTGTSGSMVQFF. CDR3 nucleotide sequence: TGTGCCAGCAGCACCGGGACTAGCGGGAGTATGGTGCAGTTCTTC. Using reference TRBV9 and TRBJ2-1 for the parts outside the CDR3, the full variable domain is DSGVTQTPKHLITATGQRVTLRCSPRSGDLSVYWYQQSLDQGLQFLIQYYNGEERAKGNILERFSAQQFPDLHSELNLSSLELGDSALYFCASSTGTSGSMVQFFGPGTRLTVL.

As to this clonotype: This may be a read error: a much more frequent sequence differs by one nucleotide. The chain carries TRBV4-1 and TRBJ2-2; 8 bases fit TRBD2. Germline V gene lookup returns CDR1 MGHRA and CDR2 YSYEKL. This CDR3 contains 18 residues. The CDR3 loop reads CASSQPPGGAGNTGELSF. The CDR3 coding sequence is TGCGCCAGCAGCCAGCCTCCGGGGGGGGCCGGGAACACCGGGGAGCTGTCTTTT.

This clonotype was recorded many times. This sequence joins TRBV6-1 and TRBJ2-2, with TRBD2 matching over 8 bases. This CDR3 is 17 amino acids long. CDR1 is MNHNS, CDR2 SASEGT, per germline. The V segment lost 8 bases and the J segment 1 base; nucleotides outside the gene matches: 12. CDR3 residues: CASSARGGVQNTGELFF. The CDR3, as DNA: TGTGCCAGCTCCGCTCGGGGGGGGGTTCAGAACACCGGGGAGCTGTTTTTT.

This clonotype was counted many times. The V gene is TRBV29-1, the J gene TRBJ1-1; weak D call: TRBD1 (5 bases). This CDR3 spans 13 amino acids. CDR1 is SQVTM and CDR2 is ANQGSEA in the germline V gene. Trimming removed 7 bases from V and 5 bases from J, with 17 bases in between. CDR3 DNA sequence: TGCAGCGGGGGGGGACCAGGTGGTACTGAAGCTTTCTTT. It translates to CSGGGPGGTEAFF. Drawing the rest from reference TRBV29-1 and TRBJ1-1, the complete variable domain is SAVISQKPSRDICQRGTSLTIQCQVDSQVTMMFWYRQQPGQSLTLIATANQGSEATYESGFVIDKFPISRPNLTFSTLTVSNMSPEDSSIYLCSGGGPGGTEAFFGQGTRLTVV.

In this sample, this clonotype turned up many times. This sequence joins TRBV11-3 and TRBJ2-7; 7 bases are shared with TRBD2. The CDR3 has 20 residues. Trimming cost V 2 bases and J 1 base; bases outside gene matches: 20. Germline-derived CDR1 and CDR2 are SGHNT and YENEEA. For the CDR3, the DNA is TGTGCCAGCAGCTTATGGTGGCGGGAGTTTGATAATCGTTTATCCTACGAGCAGTACTTC. Translated: CASSLWWREFDNRLSYEQYF.

In its sample, this clonotype was seen many times. The chain combines TRBV5-1 with TRBJ2-7; 11 bases map to TRBD2. Germline V gene data show CDR1 as SGHRS and CDR2 as YFSETQ. V lost 2 bases to trimming and J lost 0 bases; unmatched junction nucleotides: 1. This CDR3 spans 15 amino acids. The chain's CDR3 is CASSLLAGASYEQYF. The CDR3 DNA reads as TGCGCCAGCAGCTTACTAGCGGGAGCCTCCTACGAGCAGTACTTC.

The chain is built from TRBV12-3 or TRBV12-4 and TRBJ2-1, with 11 bases matching TRBD2. V was clipped by 3 bases and J by 6 bases; unmatched bases: 4. The CDR3 is 15 residues long. This CDR3 reads CASSFLGLAGNEQFF. For the CDR3, the DNA is TGTGCCAGCAGTTTCCTAGGACTAGCGGGCAATGAGCAGTTCTTC.

The table lists this clonotype with many counts. This sequence joins TRBV5-1 and TRBJ1-1, with 11 bases aligning to TRBD1. Germline CDR1 reads SGHRS; CDR2 reads YFSETQ. Trimming removed 0 bases from V and 5 bases from J; junction bases left unmatched: 6. The CDR3 runs to 16 residues. The CDR3 spells CASSLGQGQGGTEAFF. The DNA for the CDR3 is TGCGCCAGCAGCTTGGGGCAGGGACAGGGGGGGACTGAAGCTTTCTTT.

This clonotype was seen repeatedly, ten times or more. The J gene is TRBJ2-1, the V gene TRBV6-2 or TRBV6-3; 7 bases are shared with TRBD2. Germline V lookup: CDR1 MNHEY, CDR2 SVGEGT. CDR3 length equals 12 residues. The junction had 4 bases not matched to a gene; V was cut back by 5 bases and J by 9 bases. The CDR3 DNA follows: TGTGCCAGCAGTCGAACTAGCGTTGAGCAGTTCTTC. Translated, it gives CASSRTSVEQFF.

This clonotype was picked up a small number of times. This chain links TRBV15 with TRBJ1-2; D is undetermined. Trimming left V 1 base short and J 3 bases short, with 6 bases between. Germline CDR1 is LNHNV and CDR2 is YYDKDF (reference sequence). The CDR3 is 13 residues long. The CDR3, as DNA: TGTGCCACCAGCAGAGTGGCAGACTATGGCTACACCTTC. Translating it yields CATSRVADYGYTF.

This clonotype has ten or more counts. The chain joins TRBV9 to TRBJ2-3; D might be TRBD1 (7 bases). CDR1 SGDLS and CDR2 YYNGEE come from the germline V gene. This CDR3 contains 18 residues. Trimming cost V 5 bases and J 2 bases, with 24 bases left between them. The DNA of the CDR3 is TGTGCCAGCAGTCTCAGGGGGGTACACAGGGGTCCCACAGATACGCAGTATTTT. The encoded protein is CASSLRGVHRGPTDTQYF.

This clonotype was found many times. The chain is built from TRBV2 and TRBJ2-1, with D tentatively TRBD2 (7 bases). Trimming removed 2 bases from V and 8 bases from J, with 16 bases in between. The CDR3 is made up of 15 amino acids. In germline, CDR1 is SNHLY, CDR2 FYNNEI. Here the CDR3 DNA reads TGTGCCAGCAGTGAAAGGGGGGGGCTCCGCGATGAGCAGTTCTTC. Protein sequence: CASSERGGLRDEQFF.

This clonotype was detected only a few times. The V gene is TRBV27, the J gene TRBJ1-1; D ambiguous. CDR3 length equals 16 residues. Germline-derived CDR1 and CDR2 are MNHEY and SMNVEV (reference sequence). Trimming removed 2 bases at V and 4 bases at J, with 17 bases between. CDR3 sequence: CASSLRGMVEFTEAFF. The CDR3 nucleotides are TGTGCCAGCAGTTTACGAGGGATGGTTGAGTTCACTGAAGCTTTCTTT.

This clonotype was detected many times. V gene TRBV20-1 combines with J gene TRBJ1-6; 8 bases line up with TRBD1. This CDR3 has 15 amino acids. V lost 3 bases and J lost 8; bases outside the gene matches: 9. The germline V gene has CDR1 DFQATT and CDR2 SNEGSKA (reference sequence). The CDR3 bases are TGCAGTGCTAGCGCCACAGGGGGTCCTCATTCACCCCTCCACTTT. Protein product: CSASATGGPHSPLHF.

This clonotype was seen repeatedly, ten times or more. The rearrangement uses TRBV6-5 and TRBJ1-1, with TRBD1 as a possible D gene (5 bases). V gave up 6 bases and J gave up 1 base, with 12 bases separating them. Germline loops: CDR1 MNHEY, CDR2 SVGAGI. This CDR3 comprises 14 residues. CDR3 residues: CASRRDGGNTEAFF. CDR3 DNA sequence: TGTGCCAGCAGGCGTGACGGGGGGAACACTGAAGCTTTCTTT.

This clonotype was counted only a few times. The chain employs TRBV11-2 and TRBJ1-1; 11 positions agree with TRBD1. There are 15 residues in the CDR3. With 2 bases clipped from V and 6 bases from J, the junction kept 5 bases outside the gene matches. The germline CDR1 and CDR2 sequences are SGHAT and FQNNGV. CDR3 DNA: TGTGCCAGCAGCTTACTGCCGGGACAGGGGGCTGAAGCTTTCTTT. Its protein product is CASSLLPGQGAEAFF.

This clonotype was seen repeatedly, ten times or more. The chain carries TRBV4-1 and TRBJ1-5; D not certain. V gave up 0 bases and J gave up 7 bases, with 7 bases separating them. CDR3 length: 13 amino acids. The germline gives CDR1 MGHRA, CDR2 YSYEKL. In DNA, the CDR3 is TGCGCCAGCAGCCAAGACCCCGGCCAGCCCCAGCATTTT. Amino acids: CASSQDPGQPQHF.